The rows below give T cell receptor beta chains drawn from one sample of a study of shared clonotypes between healthy human individuals. TCRdb's table, derived via immunoSEQ multiplex PCR, lists solely in-frame clones and lacks some. The profile shows some 2.1 million clones, roughly 94% of them singletons. The sequenced sample was naive CD8+ T cells sorted from blood. The receptors were sampled from a man between 18 and 35 years old in good health. The CDR3 runs from the conserved cysteine through the conserved F or W. D genes are given only for firm matches. The listing skips clone size in some rows; elsewhere it reads once, few, many or a size class.

TRBV7-9,-,-,TRBJ2-2,CASSFQGRSGELFF,TGTGCCAGCAGCTTCCAGGGCCGCTCCGGGGAGCTGTTTTTT
TRBV7-9,-,-,TRBJ2-4,CASSLSSQNIQYF,TGTGCCAGCAGCTTAAGTTCGCAAAACATTCAGTACTTC
TRBV27,-,-,TRBJ2-7,CASSPLGGGEQYF,TGTGCCAGCAGTCCCCTCGGAGGGGGGGAGCAGTACTTC
TRBV10-1,-,TRBD2,TRBJ2-1,CASSDPNSGSSYNEQFF,TGCGCCAGCAGTGACCCCAATAGCGGGAGCTCCTACAATGAGCAGTTCTTC
TRBV7-3,once,TRBD1,TRBJ2-1,CASSTDGTANEQFF,TGTGCCAGCAGCACAGACGGGACAGCCAATGAGCAGTTCTTC
TRBV27,-,-,TRBJ1-1,CASYAGAEAFF,TGTGCCAGCTACGCGGGGGCTGAAGCTTTCTTT
TRBV5-1,-,-,TRBJ1-4,CASSQEGNRYEKLFF,TGCGCCAGCAGCCAGGAGGGTAATCGTTATGAAAAACTGTTTTTT
TRBV30,-,-,TRBJ2-3,CAWSWQGVTDTQYF,TGTGCCTGGAGTTGGCAGGGTGTAACAGATACGCAGTATTTT
TRBV5-1,-,-,TRBJ1-6,CASSHTSPSDSYNSPLHF,TGCGCCAGCAGCCATACTAGCCCTTCTGACTCCTATAATTCACCCCTCCACTTT
TRBV11-2,-,TRBD1,TRBJ2-7,CASSLGQGAGNEQYF,TGTGCCAGCAGCTTAGGACAGGGGGCCGGGAACGAGCAGTACTTC
TRBV2,-,-,TRBJ2-7,CASSEGLPGPSYEQYF,TGTGCCAGCAGTGAGGGGCTACCGGGGCCGTCCTACGAGCAGTACTTC
TRBV5-1,-,-,TRBJ2-7,CASSFRAGTSYEQYF,TGCGCCAGCAGCTTCCGGGCAGGGACCTCCTACGAGCAGTACTTC
TRBV5-8,-,TRBD1,TRBJ2-7,CASSTAGTGSEQYF,TGTGCCAGCAGCACCGCCGGGACAGGGTCCGAGCAGTACTTC
TRBV4-3,-,TRBD2,TRBJ2-1,CASSQDGVGGEWYNEQFF,TGCGCCAGCAGCCAAGATGGAGTTGGGGGGGAGTGGTACAATGAGCAGTTCTTC
TRBV5-5,-,-,TRBJ2-7,CASSSGQPYEQYF,TGTGCCAGCAGCTCCGGACAACCCTACGAGCAGTACTTC
TRBV21-1,-,-,TRBJ1-1,CASSPAYRQGRGNTEAFF,TGTGCCAGCAGCCCAGCTTATCGGCAGGGCAGGGGGAACACTGAAGCTTTCTTT
TRBV9,-,TRBD2,TRBJ2-7,CASSVEAGADYEQYF,TGTGCCAGCAGCGTAGAAGCGGGAGCTGACTACGAGCAGTACTTC
TRBV7-9,-,TRBD2,TRBJ2-1,CASSLGLAGYEQFF,TGTGCCAGCAGCTTAGGGCTAGCGGGGTATGAGCAGTTCTTC
TRBV7-3,-,TRBD1,TRBJ2-5,CASNPGQGVETQYF,TGTGCCAGCAATCCAGGACAGGGGGTTGAGACCCAGTACTTC
TRBV11-3,-,TRBD1,TRBJ2-7,CASSLATGAGEQYF,TGTGCCAGCAGCTTGGCCACAGGGGCTGGCGAGCAGTACTTC